This record covers a single T cell receptor beta chain. Antigen unknown. This CDR3 has 13 amino acids. Between the trimmed V and J ends, which lost 6 bases and 2 bases, there was a span of 11 bases. Profiling that covered TCR beta VDJ and CDR3 relied on genomic DNA as its template. TCRdb reprocessed the reads with MiXCR, giving one entry per CDR3 protein. The sample contains hundreds of thousands of distinct CDR3 sequences, 65% to 80% of which appear only once. The entry originates in a study of CD8+CD57+ T cells in acquired aplastic anemia. Turning to the study itself: The average for DNA from sorted CD4+ and CD8+ cells was around 3.5 ug. General study points: Patients had twenty-nine CD8+ CDR3 sequences in common with controls (the shared set).

The receptor comes from a human donor in good health, serving as a control. The chain joins TRBV12-3 or TRBV12-4 to TRBJ2-7; D remains unclear. Input material: sorted CD4+, CD8+, or CD8+CD57+ T cells (not recorded which) from PBMCs. The CDR3: CASRLTETYEQYF. The CDR3 nucleotides read TGTGCCAGCAGATTGACGGAAACCTACGAGCAGTACTTC.